What follows are 4 T cell receptor beta chains derived from one specimen sequenced in a study of T cell responses to AZD1222 COVID-19 vaccine. The data were produced by immunoSEQ multiplex PCR, yet TCRdb's version contains in-frame clones alone and is incomplete. The sample lists 80,000 to 90,000 clones, about 92% seen once, with approximately 5.2% in the top ten. The sample in question was peripheral blood, obtained on day 0 of AZD1222 vaccination. The receptor source for this set is an adult in good health.

The chain uses TRBV5-4 and TRBJ1-2, with a tentative D call TRBD1 (6 bases). Per the germline V gene, CDR1 is SGHNT and CDR2 is YYREEE (reference sequence). This CDR3 comprises 14 residues. Trimming shortened V by 1 base and J by 2 bases, and 9 bases separated the two germline ends. The CDR3 nucleotides are TGTGCCAGCAGCTTGTCAGGGGTGAACTATGGCTACACCTTC. Amino acids: CASSLSGVNYGYTF.

This chain connects TRBV5-1 to TRBJ2-2; TRBD2 might be the D (6 bases). This CDR3 is 17 amino acids long. From germline, CDR1 is SGHRS and CDR2 YFSETQ. Trimming left V 1 base short and J 8 bases short, with 21 bases between. This CDR3 is CASSLNRPGTGAGELFF. Here the CDR3 DNA reads TGCGCCAGCAGCTTGAACAGGCCCGGGACTGGGGCGGGGGAGCTGTTTTTT.

The chain employs TRBV19 and TRBJ1-5; 12 bases are shared with TRBD1. CDR3 length equals 16 residues. Germline-derived CDR1 and CDR2 are LNHDA and SQIVND (reference sequence). The V segment lost 0 bases and the J segment 7 bases; nucleotides outside the gene matches: 4. The CDR3 is CASSIDGTGGRQPQHF. CDR3 sequence (DNA): TGTGCCAGTAGTATAGACGGGACAGGGGGCAGACAGCCCCAGCATTTT.

This clone was counted a single time. V gene TRBV5-5 combines with J gene TRBJ1-5, with D tentatively TRBD1 (5 bases). This CDR3 has 15 residues. Trimming removed 4 bases at V and 6 bases at J, with 17 bases between. CDR1 is SGHKS, CDR2 YYEKEE, per germline (reference sequence). CDR3 amino acids: CASSPGQFEAQPQHF. CDR3 in DNA: TGTGCCAGCAGCCCAGGACAATTTGAGGCTCAGCCCCAGCATTTT.